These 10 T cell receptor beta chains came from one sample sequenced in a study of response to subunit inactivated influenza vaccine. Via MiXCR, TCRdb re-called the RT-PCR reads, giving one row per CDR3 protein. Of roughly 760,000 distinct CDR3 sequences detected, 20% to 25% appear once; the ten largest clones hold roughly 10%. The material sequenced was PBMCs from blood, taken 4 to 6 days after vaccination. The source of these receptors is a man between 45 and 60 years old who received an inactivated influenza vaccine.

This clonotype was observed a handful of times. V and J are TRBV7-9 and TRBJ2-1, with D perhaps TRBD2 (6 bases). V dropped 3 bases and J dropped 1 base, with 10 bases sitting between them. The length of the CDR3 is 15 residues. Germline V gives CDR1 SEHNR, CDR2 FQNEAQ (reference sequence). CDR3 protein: CASSLVADSYNEQFF. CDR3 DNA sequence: TGTGCCAGCAGCTTGGTAGCGGATTCCTACAATGAGCAGTTCTTC.

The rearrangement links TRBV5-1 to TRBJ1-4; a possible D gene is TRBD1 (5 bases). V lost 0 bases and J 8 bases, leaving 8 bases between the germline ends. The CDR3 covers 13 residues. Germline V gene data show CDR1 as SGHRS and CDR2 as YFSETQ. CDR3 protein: CASSLETVEKLFF. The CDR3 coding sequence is TGCGCCAGCAGCTTGGAGACAGTCGAAAAACTGTTTTTT.

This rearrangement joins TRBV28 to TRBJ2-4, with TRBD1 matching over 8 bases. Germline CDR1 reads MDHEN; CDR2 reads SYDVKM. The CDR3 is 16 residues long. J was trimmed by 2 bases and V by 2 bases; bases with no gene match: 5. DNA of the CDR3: TGTGCCAGCAGTTTAGGGGCAGGGGGCCCCAAAAACATTCAGTACTTC. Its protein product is CASSLGAGGPKNIQYF.

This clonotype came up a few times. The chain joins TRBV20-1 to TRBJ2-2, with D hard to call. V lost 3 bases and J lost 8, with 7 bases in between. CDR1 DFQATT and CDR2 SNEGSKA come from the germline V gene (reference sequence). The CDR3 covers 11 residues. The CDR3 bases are TGCAGTGCTAGGGTCTTTGGGGAGCTGTTTTTT. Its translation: CSARVFGELFF.

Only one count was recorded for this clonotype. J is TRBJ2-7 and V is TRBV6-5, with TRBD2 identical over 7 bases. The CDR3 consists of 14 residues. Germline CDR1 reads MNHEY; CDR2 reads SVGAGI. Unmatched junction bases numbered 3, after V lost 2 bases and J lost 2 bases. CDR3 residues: CASSYRGGAYEQYF. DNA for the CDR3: TGTGCCAGCAGTTACAGGGGAGGGGCCTACGAGCAGTACTTC.

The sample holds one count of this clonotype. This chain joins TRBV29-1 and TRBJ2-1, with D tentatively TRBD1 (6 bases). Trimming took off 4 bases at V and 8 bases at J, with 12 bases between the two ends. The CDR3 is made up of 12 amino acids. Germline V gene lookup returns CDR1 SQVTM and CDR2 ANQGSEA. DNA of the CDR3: TGCAGCGTTGGGAGAGGGGGATATGAGCAGTTCTTC. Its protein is CSVGRGGYEQFF.

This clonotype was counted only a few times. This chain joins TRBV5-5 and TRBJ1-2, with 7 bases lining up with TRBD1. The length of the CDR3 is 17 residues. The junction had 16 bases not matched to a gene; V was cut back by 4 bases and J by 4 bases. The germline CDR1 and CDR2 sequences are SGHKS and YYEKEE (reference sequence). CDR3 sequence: CASSQDGTARGGYGYTF. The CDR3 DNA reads TGTGCCAGCAGCCAGGATGGGACAGCTAGGGGCGGCTATGGCTACACCTTC.

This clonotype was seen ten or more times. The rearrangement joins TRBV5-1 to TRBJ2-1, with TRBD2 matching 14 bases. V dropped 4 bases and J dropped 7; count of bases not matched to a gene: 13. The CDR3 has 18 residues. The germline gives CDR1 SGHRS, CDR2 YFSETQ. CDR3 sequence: CASSQGLAGVFYGNEQFF. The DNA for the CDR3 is TGCGCCAGCAGCCAGGGACTAGCGGGGGTCTTTTACGGGAATGAGCAGTTCTTC.

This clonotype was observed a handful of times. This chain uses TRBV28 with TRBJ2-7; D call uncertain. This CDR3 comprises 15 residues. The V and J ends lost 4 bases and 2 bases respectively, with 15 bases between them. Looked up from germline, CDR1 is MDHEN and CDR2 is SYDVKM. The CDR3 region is CASSSRQPGTYEQYF. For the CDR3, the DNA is TGTGCCAGCAGTTCCCGGCAACCAGGAACCTACGAGCAGTACTTC.

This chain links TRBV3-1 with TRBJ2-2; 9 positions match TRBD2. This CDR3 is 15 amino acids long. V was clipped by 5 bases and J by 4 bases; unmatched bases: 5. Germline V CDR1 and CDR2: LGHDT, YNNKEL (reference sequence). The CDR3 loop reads CASSSSGGPTGELFF. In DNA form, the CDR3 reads TGTGCCAGCAGCTCGAGCGGGGGGCCCACCGGGGAGCTGTTTTTT.